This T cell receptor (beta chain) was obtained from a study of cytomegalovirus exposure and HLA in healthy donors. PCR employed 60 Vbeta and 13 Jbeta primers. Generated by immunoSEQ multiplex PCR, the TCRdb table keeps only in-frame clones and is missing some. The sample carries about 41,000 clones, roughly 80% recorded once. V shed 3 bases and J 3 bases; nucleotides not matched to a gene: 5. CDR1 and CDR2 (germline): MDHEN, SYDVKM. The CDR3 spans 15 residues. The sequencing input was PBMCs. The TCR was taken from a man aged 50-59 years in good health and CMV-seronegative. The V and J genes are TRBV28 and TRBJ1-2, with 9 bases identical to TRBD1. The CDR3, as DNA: TGTGCCAGCAGTTTCGGGACAGGGAGGGACTATGGCTACACCTTC. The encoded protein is CASSFGTGRDYGYTF.